What follows are 16 T cell receptor beta chains derived from one specimen sequenced in a study of radiotherapy plus CTLA-4 blockade in lung cancer. The method was immunoSEQ multiplex PCR; TCRdb's version includes in-frame clones alone and lacks a portion of them. The table includes roughly 53,000 clones, roughly four fifths detected once. The input for sequencing was peripheral blood, taken from a patient treated with radiotherapy plus ipilimumab. The receptors were sampled from a human donor with non-small cell lung cancer whose response to radiotherapy plus ipilimumab could not be evaluated.

The rearrangement joins TRBV6-5 to TRBJ2-2; no clear D gene. V was pared by 8 bases and J by 0 bases, with 7 bases between. The length of the CDR3 is 13 residues. Germline V gene data show CDR1 as MNHEY and CDR2 as SVGAGI. In DNA form, the CDR3 reads TGTGCCAGCTCAACAGCGAACACCGGGGAGCTGTTTTTT. Translation gives CASSTANTGELFF.

The V gene is TRBV6-5, the J gene TRBJ1-4, with D maybe TRBD1 (5 bases). Between the trimmed V and J ends, which lost 0 bases and 5 bases, there was a span of 7 bases. This CDR3 is 14 amino acids long. Germline CDR1 MNHEY, CDR2 SVGAGI. The CDR3 nucleotides are TGTGCCAGCAGTTACTCCTCAGGGAATGAAAAACTGTTTTTT. It encodes CASSYSSGNEKLFF.

The chain combines TRBV28 with TRBJ2-7; 8 positions match TRBD1. The CDR3 has 16 amino acids. Germline V lookup: CDR1 MDHEN, CDR2 SYDVKM. The junction had 10 bases not matched to a gene; V was cut back by 4 bases and J by 2 bases. In DNA form, the CDR3 reads TGTGCCAGCAGTTCCCTTCGCGGCAGGGGGCCCTACGAGCAGTACTTC. Amino acid sequence: CASSSLRGRGPYEQYF. Variable domain in full (rest from reference TRBV28 and TRBJ2-7): DVKVTQSSRYLVKRTGEKVFLECVQDMDHENMFWYRQDPGLGLRLIYFSYDVKMKEKGDIPEGYSVSREKKERFSLILESASTNQTSMYLCASSSLRGRGPYEQYFGPGTRLTVT.

This chain joins TRBV28 and TRBJ1-5; 10 bases map to TRBD1. Germline V gene data show CDR1 as MDHEN and CDR2 as SYDVKM. The trim removed 7 bases at V and 4 bases at J, leaving 7 bases unmatched. The CDR3 loop spans 15 amino acids. The CDR3 region is CASKRTGQGNQPQHF. The CDR3 DNA follows: TGTGCCAGCAAAAGAACGGGACAGGGGAATCAGCCCCAGCATTTT.

This chain uses TRBV14 with TRBJ2-1, with 12 bases fitting TRBD2. V lost 0 bases and J lost 3; bases outside the gene matches: 9. The CDR3 sequence is 19 residues long. The germline gives CDR1 SGHDN, CDR2 FVKESK. The CDR3 loop is CASSQETSGRALYYNEQFF. CDR3 DNA: TGTGCCAGCAGCCAAGAGACTAGCGGGAGAGCACTTTACTACAATGAGCAGTTCTTC.

This rearrangement joins TRBV5-5 to TRBJ2-7; TRBD2 matches at 14 bases. Germline V lookup: CDR1 SGHKS, CDR2 YYEKEE (reference sequence). The CDR3 is 17 residues long. The V and J ends lost 5 bases and 3 bases, in that order; junction bases with no gene match: 10. CDR3 in DNA: TGTGCCAGCAGTAGGACAGGAGGGACTAGCGGGAGCTACGAGCAGTACTTC. Its translation is CASSRTGGTSGSYEQYF.

This chain joins TRBV19 and TRBJ1-2; TRBD1 might be the D (6 bases). With 5 bases removed from V and 3 bases from J, the gap between germline ends came to 16 bases. The CDR3 runs to 15 residues. Germline values: CDR1 LNHDA, CDR2 SQIVND (reference sequence). The CDR3 is CASSGPGGADYGYTF. In nucleotides, the CDR3 is TGTGCCAGTAGTGGCCCGGGGGGGGCGGACTATGGCTACACCTTC.

The gene calls are TRBV5-5 and TRBJ1-1, with 8 bases that match TRBD1. Germline V gene sequence: CDR1 SGHKS, CDR2 YYEKEE (reference sequence). This CDR3 region has 14 residues. Trimming cost V 2 bases and J 4 bases; bases outside gene matches: 4. The DNA of the CDR3 is TGTGCCAGCAGCTTAATAACAGGGGGCACTGAAGCTTTCTTT. Residues: CASSLITGGTEAFF.

The rearrangement links TRBV2 to TRBJ2-1; D is possibly TRBD2 (6 bases). V gave up 5 bases and J gave up 8 bases, with 16 bases separating them. The CDR3 loop spans 14 amino acids. The germline V gene has CDR1 SNHLY and CDR2 FYNNEI. For the CDR3, the DNA is TGTGCCAGCAGTTCGCGACTAGGCTCAGATGAGCAGTTCTTC. Translation: CASSSRLGSDEQFF.

A single count supports this clone. This chain uses TRBV28 with TRBJ1-2, with a possible D match to TRBD1 (6 bases). The V gene lost 8 bases and the J gene lost 3 bases, with 19 bases spanning the gap. Germline values: CDR1 MDHEN, CDR2 SYDVKM. The length of the CDR3 is 15 residues. The CDR3 sequence: CASGIRTGFDYGYTF. The CDR3 DNA is TGTGCCAGCGGGATTCGAACAGGGTTTGACTATGGCTACACCTTC.

The V gene is TRBV18, the J gene TRBJ1-3, with 9 bases matching TRBD1. This CDR3 has 17 residues. V was pared by 3 bases and J by 1 base, with 7 bases of the junction left unmatched. Germline assignment: CDR1 KGHSH and CDR2 LQKENI. The CDR3 region has the DNA TGTGCCAGCTCACCCAATACAGGGGGCGCATCTGGAAACACCATATATTTT. Translated, it gives CASSPNTGGASGNTIYF.

Judged by abundance, this clone is hyperexpanded. The V call is TRBV4-2, the J call TRBJ2-1; 12 bases are shared with TRBD2. The length of the CDR3 is 15 residues. Looked up from germline, CDR1 is LGHNA and CDR2 is YNFKEQ. Trimming cost V 1 base and J 6 bases; bases outside gene matches: 1. CDR3 in amino acids: CASSQGLAGANEQFF. The DNA for the CDR3 is TGTGCCAGCAGCCAAGGACTAGCGGGAGCCAATGAGCAGTTCTTC.

The J gene is TRBJ1-4, the V gene TRBV4-3; the D gene is possibly TRBD1 (5 bases). The V gene lost 0 bases and the J gene lost 4 bases, with 9 bases spanning the gap. The length of the CDR3 is 15 residues. CDR1 and CDR2 (germline): LGHNA, YSLEER. DNA for the CDR3: TGCGCCAGCAGCCAAGAAGGGGCAGATAATGAAAAACTGTTTTTT. It is translated as CASSQEGADNEKLFF.

Written as DNA, the CDR3 is TGTGCCAGCAGTCCAGGGTTTAGGGATCAGCCCCAGCATTTT. Protein sequence: CASSPGFRDQPQHF. The rearrangement uses TRBV28 and TRBJ1-5; possible D gene TRBD1, 5 bases. The germline gives CDR1 MDHEN, CDR2 SYDVKM. This CDR3 has 14 amino acids. Trimming took 5 bases from V and 5 from J, leaving 13 bases between them. The full variable domain, with the rest looked up from reference TRBV28 and TRBJ1-5, is DVKVTQSSRYLVKRTGEKVFLECVQDMDHENMFWYRQDPGLGLRLIYFSYDVKMKEKGDIPEGYSVSREKKERFSLILESASTNQTSMYLCASSPGFRDQPQHFGDGTRLSIL.

V gene TRBV4-1 combines with J gene TRBJ2-5, with D possibly TRBD2 on 6 matching bases. In germline, CDR1 is MGHRA, CDR2 YSYEKL. V dropped 0 bases and J dropped 4 bases, with 21 bases sitting between them. The CDR3 extends over 18 amino acids. The CDR3 DNA is TGCGCCAGCAGCCAAGATTTCGAGGGAGGTAATCCGGTAGAGACCCAGTACTTC. The encoded protein is CASSQDFEGGNPVETQYF.

This clone appeared a single time. The chain employs TRBV7-9 and TRBJ1-3; D perhaps matches TRBD1 (6 bases). CDR3 length: 15 amino acids. The germline V gene has CDR1 SEHNR and CDR2 FQNEAQ (reference sequence). The germline V and J ends were trimmed by 2 bases and 3 bases, with 11 bases remaining between them. The CDR3 here is CASSLRGAIGNTIYF. CDR3 in DNA: TGTGCCAGCAGCTTACGGGGGGCAATTGGAAACACCATATATTTT.